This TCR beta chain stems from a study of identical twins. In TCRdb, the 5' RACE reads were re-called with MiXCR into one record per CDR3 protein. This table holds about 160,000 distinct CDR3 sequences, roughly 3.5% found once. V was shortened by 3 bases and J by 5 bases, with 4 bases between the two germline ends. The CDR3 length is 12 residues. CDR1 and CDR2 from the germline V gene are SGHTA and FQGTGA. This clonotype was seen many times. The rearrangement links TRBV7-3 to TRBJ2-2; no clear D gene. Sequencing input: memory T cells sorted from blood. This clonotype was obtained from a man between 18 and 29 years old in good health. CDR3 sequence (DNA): TGTGCCAGCAGCTTCTCTACCGGGGAGCTGTTTTTT. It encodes CASSFSTGELFF.